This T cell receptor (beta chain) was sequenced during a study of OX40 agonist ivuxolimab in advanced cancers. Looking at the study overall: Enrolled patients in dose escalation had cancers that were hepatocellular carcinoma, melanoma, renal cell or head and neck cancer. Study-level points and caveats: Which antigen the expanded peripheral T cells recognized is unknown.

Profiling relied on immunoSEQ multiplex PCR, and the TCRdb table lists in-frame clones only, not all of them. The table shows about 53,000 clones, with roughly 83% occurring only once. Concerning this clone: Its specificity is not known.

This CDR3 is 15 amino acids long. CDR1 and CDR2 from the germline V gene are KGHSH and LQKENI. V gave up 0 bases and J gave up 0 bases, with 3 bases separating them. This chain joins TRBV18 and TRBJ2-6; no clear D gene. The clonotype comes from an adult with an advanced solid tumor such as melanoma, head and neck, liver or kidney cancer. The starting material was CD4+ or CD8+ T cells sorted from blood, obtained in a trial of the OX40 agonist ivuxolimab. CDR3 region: CASSPPSSGANVLTF. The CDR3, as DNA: TGTGCCAGCTCACCACCTAGCTCTGGGGCCAACGTCCTGACTTTC.